These T cell receptor beta chains were read from a single sample in a study of cytomegalovirus exposure and HLA in healthy donors. Assay used: immunoSEQ multiplex PCR; TCRdb lists only in-frame clones, some missing. The sample carries over 130,000 clones, around 79% recorded once. Sequenced sample: PBMCs. The receptor set was obtained from a human donor in good health. Both conserved end residues are part of each CDR3. D genes are given only for firm matches. Size is stated for part of the rows, as once, few or many counts, or as a class when the clone is expanded.

- TRBJ2-5 TRBV23-1 TRBD1 CASSRTGQETQYF TGCGCCAGCAGTCGGACAGGGCAAGAGACCCAGTACTTC
- TRBJ2-1 TRBV7-3 - CASSLIRDGSTAYNEQFF TGTGCCAGCAGCTTAATTCGCGACGGGTCTACGGCCTACAATGAACAGTTCTTC
- TRBJ2-5 TRBV20-1 - CSAMRQDQYF TGCAGTGCTATGCGACAAGACCAGTACTTC
- TRBJ2-1 TRBV11-3 TRBD2 CASSLETSGGAVNEQFF TGTGCCAGCAGCTTAGAAACTAGCGGGGGGGCGGTGAATGAGCAGTTCTTC
- TRBJ1-5 TRBV7-9 TRBD1 CASSLGDSAYSNQPQHF TGTGCCAGCAGCTTAGGGGACAGTGCTTATAGCAATCAGCCCCAACATTTT
- TRBJ1-3 TRBV15 TRBD1 CATSREFRDRSSGNTIYF TGTGCCACCAGCAGAGAGTTCCGGGACAGGAGCTCTGGAAACACCATATATTTT
- TRBJ2-7 TRBV10-3 - CAISEGGATTRSYEQYF TGTGCCATCAGTGAGGGTGGTGCGACTACCCGCTCCTACGAGCAGTACTTC
- TRBJ2-3 TRBV7-6 - CASSLAIGQTDTQYF TGTGCCAGCAGCTTAGCGATTGGGCAGACCGATACGCAGTATTTT
- TRBJ1-1 TRBV5-4 - CASSLGSGMNTEAFF TGTGCCAGCAGCTTGGGGTCAGGTATGAACACTGAAGCTTTCTTT
- TRBJ2-1 TRBV27 TRBD1 CASSPTGGSYNEQFF TGTGCCAGCAGTCCGACAGGGGGCTCCTACAATGAGCAGTTCTTC
- TRBJ2-7 TRBV4-3 - CASSQGLSASEQYF TGCGCCAGCAGCCAAGGTCTTTCGGCTAGCGAGCAGTACTTC
- TRBJ2-7 TRBV7-2 - CASSLTASYEQYF TGTGCCAGCAGCTTAACAGCTTCCTACGAGCAGTACTTC
- TRBJ2-2 TRBV10-3 - CAISGTPSNTGELFF TGTGCCATCAGTGGGACTCCGTCGAACACCGGGGAGCTGTTTTTT
- TRBJ2-6 TRBV7-3 - CASSWGLSGANVLTF TGTGCCAGCAGCTGGGGCCTATCTGGGGCCAACGTCCTGACTTTC
- TRBJ2-1 TRBV19 - CASSLRGGRSYNEQFF TGTGCCAGTAGTTTACGCGGGGGCCGCTCCTACAATGAGCAGTTCTTC
few TRBJ1-1 TRBV5-1 TRBD1 CASSWDREDGAFF TGCGCCAGCAGCTGGGACAGGGAGGACGGCGCCTTCTTT
few TRBJ1-6 TRBV2 - CASRNLLRQNYNSPLHF TGTGCCAGCAGAAACCTACTCCGACAGAATTATAATTCACCCCTCCACTTT
- TRBJ1-1 TRBV4-1 - CASSQVPQGGNTEAFF TGCGCCAGCAGCCAAGTTCCCCAAGGCGGGAACACTGAAGCTTTCTTT
- TRBJ2-1 TRBV10-3 - CAISEIGSPGNEQFF TGTGCCATCAGTGAAATAGGCTCCCCGGGGAATGAGCAGTTCTTC
- TRBJ2-3 TRBV5-1 - CASSLAGITDTQYF TGCGCCAGCAGCTTGGCCGGGATAACAGATACGCAGTATTTT
once TRBJ2-2 TRBV6-5 - CASRAGLSNTGELFF TGTGCCAGCAGGGCGGGTCTTTCGAACACCGGGGAGCTGTTTTTT
- TRBJ1-2 TRBV15 - CATSREIMEGYPF TGTGCCACCAGCAGAGAGATTATGGAGGGCTACCCCTTC
few TRBJ2-1 TRBV7-9 - CASSLQGDEQFF TGTGCCAGCAGCTTACAGGGTGATGAGCAGTTCTTC
few TRBJ2-2 TRBV30 - CAWNSNTGELFF TGTGCCTGGAACTCAAACACCGGGGAGCTGTTTTTT
- TRBJ2-2 TRBV18 TRBD2 CASSPLLAGGRNTGELFF TGTGCCAGCTCACCCCTTCTAGCGGGAGGACGGAACACCGGGGAGCTGTTTTTT
once TRBJ1-2 TRBV4-2 TRBD1 CASSQDRDRENYPF TGTGCCAGCAGCCAAGATAGGGACAGGGAAAACTACCCCTTC
once TRBJ2-1 TRBV12-5 - CASGFGPNLVEQFF TGTGCTAGTGGTTTTGGGCCCAATTTAGTTGAGCAGTTCTTC
- TRBJ2-7 TRBV4-1 TRBD2 CASSPEETSSYEQYF TGCGCCAGCAGCCCCGAGGAGACTAGCAGCTACGAGCAGTACTTC
- TRBJ1-2 TRBV28 - CASSFGGYGYTF TGTGCCAGCAGTTTCGGGGGCTATGGCTACACCTTC
- TRBJ1-2 TRBV6-1 - CASTRKRGDYGYTF TGTGCCAGCACCAGGAAACGGGGGGATTATGGCTACACCTTC
- TRBJ2-3 TRBV5-4 TRBD2 CASSPRLAGGTDTQYF TGTGCCAGCAGCCCCCGACTAGCGGGGGGCACAGATACGCAGTATTTT
- TRBJ2-7 TRBV7-2 TRBD2 CASSLDLAGVDISYEQYF TGTGCCAGCAGCTTAGATCTAGCGGGAGTAGATATTTCCTACGAGCAGTACTTC
- TRBJ2-3 TRBV5-5 TRBD2 CASSLNPAGTDTQYF TGTGCCAGCAGCTTAAACCCAGCGGGAACAGATACGCAGTATTTT
- TRBJ2-3 TRBV30 TRBD2 CAWSVLSGGRTDTQYF TGTGCCTGGAGTGTACTAAGCGGGGGGCGCACAGATACGCAGTATTTT
- TRBJ1-1 TRBV7-9 - CASSLAGANTEAFF TGTGCCAGCAGCTTAGCGGGGGCGAACACTGAAGCTTTCTTT
- TRBJ2-7 TRBV27 - CASSLHFDSFYEQYF TGTGCCAGCAGTCTCCACTTCGACAGTTTCTACGAGCAGTACTTC
- TRBJ2-7 TRBV4-1 TRBD1 CASSQPPRGGRYEQYF TGCGCCAGCAGCCAACCCCCAAGAGGGGGCAGGTACGAGCAGTACTTC
- TRBJ2-7 TRBV19 - CASSTAGSPYEQYF TGTGCCAGTAGTACCGCAGGAAGCCCCTACGAGCAGTACTTC
- TRBJ2-7 TRBV11-2 TRBD1 CASSFGTGAFYEQYF TGTGCCAGCAGCTTCGGGACAGGGGCTTTCTACGAGCAGTACTTC
few TRBJ1-3 TRBV30 TRBD1 CAWSQGVVSGNTIYF TGTGCCTGGAGTCAGGGGGTTGTATCTGGAAACACCATATATTTT
- TRBJ1-2 TRBV7-2 - CASSPQGTRVKTGGYTF TGTGCCAGCAGCCCCCAAGGGACTAGGGTGAAAACGGGTGGCTACACCTTC
- TRBJ2-2 TRBV14 TRBD1 CASVPYGTDAGELFF TGTGCCAGCGTACCCTACGGGACAGATGCCGGGGAGCTGTTTTTT
- TRBJ2-1 TRBV25-1 - CASSLDEQFF TGTGCCAGCAGCCTCGATGAGCAGTTCTTC
few TRBJ1-2 TRBV28 - CASTPAGVEYGYTF TGTGCCAGCACCCCAGCAGGGGTTGAGTATGGCTACACCTTC
- TRBJ2-1 TRBV25-1 TRBD2 CASTRERGSYNEQFF TGTGCCAGCACGAGGGAGCGGGGCTCCTACAATGAGCAGTTCTTC
- TRBJ2-2 TRBV5-1 - CASSLAAGGRNTGELFF TGCGCCAGCAGCTTGGCCGCCGGCGGGCGGAACACCGGGGAGCTGTTTTTT
few TRBJ1-1 TRBV19 TRBD1 CASSPHLGQSEAFF TGTGCCAGTAGTCCCCACTTGGGACAGTCTGAAGCTTTCTTT
- TRBJ2-7 TRBV28 TRBD2 CASSLPLAAASYEQYF TGTGCCAGCAGTCTGCCCCTAGCGGCAGCCTCCTACGAGCAGTACTTC
once TRBJ2-7 TRBV5-1 - CASSGGRESYEQYF TGCGCCAGCAGCGGGGGCAGGGAGTCCTACGAGCAGTACTTC
- TRBJ2-7 TRBV6-1 - CASSVNYEQYF TGTGCCAGCAGTGTAAACTACGAGCAGTACTTC
- TRBJ1-2 TRBV7-9 TRBD1 CASSDQTGSGGYPF TGTGCCAGCAGCGATCAGACAGGGTCGGGTGGCTACCCCTTC
- TRBJ1-2 TRBV11-2 - CASSPTHSFNYGYTF TGTGCCAGCAGCCCCACACATAGCTTTAACTATGGCTACACCTTC
- TRBJ2-1 TRBV2 TRBD2 CASSEERGGLSYNEQFF TGTGCCAGCAGTGAAGAGCGGGGGGGCCTTTCCTACAATGAGCAGTTCTTC
- TRBJ2-1 TRBV7-2 - CASSLAQADYNEQFF TGTGCCAGCAGCTTAGCTCAGGCCGACTACAATGAGCAGTTCTTC
- TRBJ1-4 TRBV6-1 TRBD1 CAAAGDRSNEKLFF TGTGCCGCGGCGGGGGACAGGAGTAATGAAAAACTGTTTTTT
- TRBJ2-1 TRBV6-4 TRBD1 CASSEDPGQGSNEQFF TGTGCCAGCAGCGAGGATCCGGGACAGGGCTCCAATGAGCAGTTCTTC
- TRBJ2-1 TRBV4-3 - CASSHSERSSYNEQFF TGCGCCAGCAGCCATTCGGAGCGGAGCTCCTACAATGAGCAGTTCTTC
- TRBJ1-2 TRBV5-1 - CASKDPGFNYGYTF TGCGCCAGCAAGGACCCGGGATTTAACTATGGCTACACCTTC
- TRBJ2-1 TRBV13 TRBD2 CASSFWTSGRGEQFF TGTGCCAGCAGCTTTTGGACTAGCGGGAGAGGTGAGCAGTTCTTC
- TRBJ2-7 TRBV28 TRBD2 CASSSPGAGPLGQYF TGTGCCAGCAGTTCCCCGGGAGCGGGGCCCCTTGGGCAGTACTTC